The 21 T cell receptor beta chains presented below share a single source sample, sequenced in a study of shared clonotypes between healthy human individuals. Profiling relied on immunoSEQ multiplex PCR, and the TCRdb table lists in-frame clones only, not all of them. The sample yields roughly 2.5 million clones, around 94% seen once. The sequenced sample was naive CD4+ T cells sorted from blood. Subset indicated: CD45RA+ positively selected. These receptors all come from a man aged 18 to 30 in good health.

The chain combines TRBV23-1 with TRBJ1-4; a weak D match, TRBD1 (5 bases). TRBV23-1 is flagged as an ORF with uncertain function. The CDR3 loop spans 16 amino acids. With 6 bases removed from V and 3 bases from J, the gap between germline ends came to 17 bases. This CDR3 is CASSSRGPTANEKLFF. Written as DNA, the CDR3 is TGCGCCAGCAGCAGCCGAGGTCCGACAGCTAATGAAAAACTGTTTTTT.

This rearrangement joins TRBV18 to TRBJ1-3; 8 bases are a match to TRBD1. After removal of 0 bases from V and 1 base from J, the junction contained 2 bases not matched to a gene. Germline CDR1 is KGHSH and CDR2 is LQKENI. The CDR3 consists of 16 residues. The CDR3 sequence: CASSPPTGDSGNTIYF. CDR3 DNA: TGTGCCAGCTCACCACCGACAGGGGATTCTGGAAACACCATATATTTT. Looking up the rest from reference TRBV18 and TRBJ1-3 gives the full variable domain: NAGVMQNPRHLVRRRGQEARLRCSPMKGHSHVYWYRQLPEEGLKFMVYLQKENIIDESGMPKERFSAEFPKEGPSILRIQQVVRGDSAAYFCASSPPTGDSGNTIYFGEGSWLTVV.

J is TRBJ1-3 and V is TRBV15, with D hard to call. This CDR3 spans 16 amino acids. Germline lookup yields CDR1 LNHNV and CDR2 YYDKDF (reference sequence). Trimming removed 0 bases from V and 3 bases from J, with 12 bases in between. The CDR3 DNA follows: TGTGCCACCAGCAGAGAGCGTTCCGGGAGTGGAAACACCATATATTTT. Residues: CATSRERSGSGNTIYF.

The chain carries TRBV30 and TRBJ2-5, with D maybe TRBD2 (6 bases). CDR1 is GTSNPN and CDR2 is SVGIG in the germline V gene (reference sequence). Between the trimmed V and J ends, which lost 0 bases and 2 bases, there was a span of 16 bases. This CDR3 has 16 amino acids. This chain's CDR3 is CAWSVSSGGGQETQYF. The DNA of the CDR3 is TGTGCCTGGAGTGTGTCGAGCGGAGGAGGGCAAGAGACCCAGTACTTC.

The chain combines TRBV27 with TRBJ1-6; TRBD1 agrees at 7 bases. Germline values: CDR1 MNHEY, CDR2 SMNVEV (reference sequence). The CDR3 consists of 15 residues. Trimming at V came to 7 bases and at J to 7 bases, leaving 10 bases not matched to a gene. CDR3 nucleotide sequence: TGTGCCAGCACCCTCTTCCCAGGGGGGAATTCACCCCTCCACTTT. The encoded protein is CASTLFPGGNSPLHF.

This clone was seen only once. V gene TRBV19 combines with J gene TRBJ1-2, with a weak D call TRBD1 (5 bases). V dropped 4 bases and J dropped 5 bases, with 11 bases sitting between them. This CDR3 spans 13 amino acids. Per the germline V gene, CDR1 is LNHDA and CDR2 is SQIVND (reference sequence). The CDR3 loop is CASSNDRGYGYTF. The CDR3 DNA reads TGTGCCAGTAGTAACGACAGAGGATATGGCTACACCTTC. Combining the CDR3 with reference TRBV19 and TRBJ1-2 gives the whole variable domain DGGITQSPKYLFRKEGQNVTLSCEQNLNHDAMYWYRQDPGQGLRLIYYSQIVNDFQKGDIAEGYSVSREKKESFPLTVTSAQKNPTAFYLCASSNDRGYGYTFGSGTRLTVV.

This chain joins TRBV5-4 and TRBJ2-3, with TRBD2 matching over 15 bases. J was trimmed by 5 bases and V by 4 bases; bases with no gene match: 8. This CDR3 spans 17 amino acids. Germline V lookup: CDR1 SGHNT, CDR2 YYREEE (reference sequence). The CDR3 is CASSPGLAGGPRDTQYF. The CDR3 region has the DNA TGTGCCAGCAGCCCAGGACTAGCGGGAGGGCCAAGAGATACGCAGTATTTT.

The gene calls are TRBV5-6 and TRBJ2-7; 7 bases align to TRBD2. From germline, CDR1 is SGHDT and CDR2 YYEEEE. V shed 0 bases, J shed 7 bases, and the junction held 4 bases outside the gene matches. This CDR3 spans 13 amino acids. The CDR3 bases are TGTGCCAGCAGCTTGGGCTCAGCGGGGGAGCAGTACTTC. Its translation is CASSLGSAGEQYF.

This sequence joins TRBV18 and TRBJ2-7; no reliable D call. Germline V gives CDR1 KGHSH, CDR2 LQKENI. This CDR3 spans 14 amino acids. Trimming removed 2 bases from V and 2 bases from J, with 10 bases in between. CDR3 sequence reads: CASSPSMFTYEQYF. The CDR3 DNA reads as TGTGCCAGCTCACCAAGCATGTTCACCTACGAGCAGTACTTC.

The CDR3 DNA follows: TGTGCCAGCAGCCTCGACAGCACCATCTATGGCTACACCTTC. Amino acids: CASSLDSTIYGYTF. The chain carries TRBV9 and TRBJ1-2; possibly TRBD1 for D (5 bases). CDR1 and CDR2 (germline): SGDLS, YYNGEE. V lost 4 bases, J lost 4 bases, and 14 bases lay in between. This CDR3 contains 14 residues.

A word on this clone: At the DNA level, this CDR3 is encoded by other sequences in the same sample as well. V gene TRBV27 combines with J gene TRBJ2-3; D gene ambiguous. This CDR3 is 13 amino acids long. Trimming stripped 4 bases from V and 1 base from J, with 6 bases between. Germline assignment: CDR1 MNHEY and CDR2 SMNVEV (reference sequence). The CDR3 DNA reads as TGTGCCAGCAGTTCAAGGGGCACAGATACGCAGTATTTT. Amino acid sequence: CASSSRGTDTQYF.

Of note for this clone: A much larger clone differs by one base, so this may be a read error. Other DNA sequences within the sample encode an identical CDR3. The chain recombines TRBV6-5 with TRBJ2-5; D gene ambiguous. The CDR3 totals 11 residues. Trimming removed 6 bases from V and 5 bases from J, with 7 bases in between. Germline CDR1 and CDR2: MNHEY and SVGAGI. CDR3 nucleotide sequence: TGTGCCAGCAGCGTAGGGGAGACCCAGTACTTC. Encoded protein: CASSVGETQYF.

This chain connects TRBV5-6 to TRBJ2-7; 9 nucleotides align to TRBD1. The germline V gene has CDR1 SGHDT and CDR2 YYEEEE. CDR3 length equals 12 residues. V gave up 7 bases and J gave up 3 bases; unmatched junction bases: 2. The CDR3 coding sequence is TGTGCCAGCGGGGGACAGGGCTACGAGCAGTACTTC. It codes for CASGGQGYEQYF.

About this clone: Germline is not matched at one junction end, which may reflect a read error. The gene calls are TRBV6-5 and TRBJ2-1, with D perhaps given as TRBD1 or TRBD2 (5 bases each). Germline V gene data show CDR1 as MNHEY and CDR2 as SVGAGI. The CDR3 consists of 15 residues. CDR3 coding DNA: TGTGCCAGCAGTTACGGGACGCTCCTGTACAGTGAGCAGTTCTTC. Protein product: CASSYGTLLYSEQFF.

The rearrangement links TRBV30 to TRBJ1-2; 8 bases match TRBD1. V lost 5 bases and J lost 1; bases outside the gene matches: 3. Germline V gives CDR1 GTSNPN, CDR2 SVGIG (reference sequence). The CDR3 spans 13 residues. The CDR3 here is CAWRTGNNYGYTF. In DNA form, the CDR3 reads TGTGCCTGGCGGACAGGGAATAACTATGGCTACACCTTC.

With respect to this clone: Different DNA sequences within this sample yield the same CDR3. This chain joins TRBV7-9 and TRBJ2-3; D remains unclear. Germline CDR1 SEHNR, CDR2 FQNEAQ (reference sequence). The CDR3 loop spans 13 amino acids. The V end was cut by 1 base, the J end by 1 base, with 3 bases between. The CDR3 coding sequence is TGTGCCAGCAGCTTAGTCCGCACAGATACGCAGTATTTT. This sequence encodes CASSLVRTDTQYF.

In regard to this clone: The same CDR3 can be traced to other DNA sequences in this sample. J is TRBJ1-2 and V is TRBV29-1; D unresolved. V lost 4 bases, J lost 3 bases, and 6 bases lay in between. The CDR3 has 11 residues. Germline V gene lookup returns CDR1 SQVTM and CDR2 ANQGSEA. The CDR3: CSVGEDYGYTF. CDR3 DNA sequence: TGCAGCGTTGGCGAGGACTATGGCTACACCTTC.

The CDR3 nucleotides read TGTGCCAGCAGTGAGACAGGGGGGTGGACCGGGGAGCTGTTTTTT. Protein sequence: CASSETGGWTGELFF. The chain combines TRBV2 with TRBJ2-2; 9 bases match TRBD1. V gave up 3 bases and J gave up 5 bases; unmatched junction bases: 4. The CDR3 runs to 15 residues. CDR1 SNHLY and CDR2 FYNNEI come from the germline V gene.

The genes are TRBV4-1 and TRBJ1-2, with D possibly being TRBD1 (6 bases). V shed 7 bases and J shed 4 bases, with 16 bases lying between them. The CDR3 consists of 14 residues. Germline assignment: CDR1 MGHRA and CDR2 YSYEKL. CDR3 sequence: CASNTPGGSYGYTF. The CDR3 nucleotides are TGCGCCAGCAACACCCCCGGGGGCAGCTATGGCTACACCTTC.

The V call is TRBV6-5, the J call TRBJ1-5, with 7 bases aligning to TRBD1. J gave up 5 bases and V 4 bases, and 11 bases lay outside the gene matches. Germline V CDR1 and CDR2: MNHEY, SVGAGI. The CDR3 sequence is 16 residues long. CDR3 in DNA: TGTGCCAGCAGTTTAGGATGGGCAGGGACAGATCAGCCCCAGCATTTT. This encodes CASSLGWAGTDQPQHF.

J is TRBJ1-2 and V is TRBV30; the D gene is possibly TRBD1 (5 bases). Trimming removed 3 bases from V and 6 bases from J, with 14 bases in between. Per the germline V gene, CDR1 is GTSNPN and CDR2 is SVGIG (reference sequence). This CDR3 is 13 amino acids long. The CDR3 reads CAWSNSPGNGYTF. CDR3 DNA sequence: TGTGCCTGGAGCAATTCACCAGGGAATGGCTACACCTTC.